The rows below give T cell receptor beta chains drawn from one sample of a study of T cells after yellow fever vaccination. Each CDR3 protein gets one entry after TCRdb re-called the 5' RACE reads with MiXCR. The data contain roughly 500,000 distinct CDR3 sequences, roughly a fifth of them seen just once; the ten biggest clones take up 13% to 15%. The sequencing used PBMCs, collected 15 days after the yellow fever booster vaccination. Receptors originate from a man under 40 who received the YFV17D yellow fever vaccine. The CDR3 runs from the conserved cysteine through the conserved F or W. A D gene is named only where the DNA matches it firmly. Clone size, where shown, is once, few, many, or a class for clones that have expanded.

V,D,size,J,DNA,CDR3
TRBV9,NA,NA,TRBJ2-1,TGTGCCAGCAGCGTAGAGGCGGGCGCGGTATACAATGAGCAGTTCTTC,CASSVEAGAVYNEQFF
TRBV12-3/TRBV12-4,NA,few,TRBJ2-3,TGTGCCAGCAGCCCCCGAGGGGGAGCAGGAGATACGCAGTATTTT,CASSPRGGAGDTQYF
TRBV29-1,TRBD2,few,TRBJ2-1,TGCAGCGTTGAAGGACTAGCGGGTCTATCTAGCTCCTACAATGAGCAGTTCTTC,CSVEGLAGLSSSYNEQFF
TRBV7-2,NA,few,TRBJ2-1,TGTGCCAGCAGCGTGGCCGGGACCAACTCCTACAATGAGCAGTTCTTC,CASSVAGTNSYNEQFF
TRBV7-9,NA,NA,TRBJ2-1,TGTGCCAGCAGCTTAACGGGCTTACCCTACAATGAGCAGTTCTTC,CASSLTGLPYNEQFF
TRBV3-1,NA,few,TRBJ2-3,TGTGCCAGCAGCAAAGAAGGACCCAAGCACACAGATACGCAGTATTTT,CASSKEGPKHTDTQYF
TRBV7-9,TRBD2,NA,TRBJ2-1,TGTGCCAGCAGCTTATTTCGCGGTAGCGGGAGTGATGAGCAGTTCTTC,CASSLFRGSGSDEQFF
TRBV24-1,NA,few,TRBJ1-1,TGTGCCACCAGTGATAGGGGGAACACTGAAGCTTTCTTT,CATSDRGNTEAFF
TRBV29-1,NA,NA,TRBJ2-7,TGCAGCGTGGGGGGGGGCTCATCCTACGAGCAGTACTTC,CSVGGGSSYEQYF
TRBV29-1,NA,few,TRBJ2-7,TGCAGCGTGAGGGCCGGGACTGGCTCCTACGAGCAGTACTTC,CSVRAGTGSYEQYF
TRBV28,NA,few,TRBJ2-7,TGTGTCAGCACCTCCCCGGCCACCCCCTACGAGCAGTACTTC,CVSTSPATPYEQYF
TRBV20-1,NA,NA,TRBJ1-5,TGCAGTGCCGGGGACGGATATAGCAATCAGCCCCAGCATTTT,CSAGDGYSNQPQHF
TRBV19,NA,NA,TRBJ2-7,TGTGCCAGTAGAGGGCAGGACTACGAGCAGTACTTC,CASRGQDYEQYF
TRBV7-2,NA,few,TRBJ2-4,TGTGCCAGCAGTCAAAGACGGGGGCGCGAGAGCATTCAGTACTTC,CASSQRRGRESIQYF
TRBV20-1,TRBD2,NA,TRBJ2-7,TGCAGTGCTACTAAGCTCGGGACTAGCAGATACTACGAGCAGTACTTC,CSATKLGTSRYYEQYF
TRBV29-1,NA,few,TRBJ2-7,TGCAGCGTTGAAGACGGCGACAGAAACCCCTACGAGCAGTACTTC,CSVEDGDRNPYEQYF
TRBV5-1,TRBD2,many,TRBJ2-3,TGCGCCAGCAGCTTACCCCCCACGACTAGCGGGTGGGCAGATACGCAGTATTTT,CASSLPPTTSGWADTQYF
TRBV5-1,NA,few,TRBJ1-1,TGCGCCAGTAGGGGACCGATGAACACTGAAGCTTTCTTT,CASRGPMNTEAFF
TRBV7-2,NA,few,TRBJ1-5,TGTGCCAGCAGCTTAGCGTGGGGCAATCAGCCCCAGCATTTT,CASSLAWGNQPQHF
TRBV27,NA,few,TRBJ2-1,TGTGCCAGCAGTTTATACGTGGGAGTGGATGAGCAGTTCTTC,CASSLYVGVDEQFF
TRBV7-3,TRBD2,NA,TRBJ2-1,TGTGCCAGCAGCCCTCCCGGGACTAGCGGGAACTCCTACAATGAGCAGTTCTTC,CASSPPGTSGNSYNEQFF
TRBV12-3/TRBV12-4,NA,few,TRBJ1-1,TGTGCCAGCAGCACCGGCCCGGGAACTGAAGCTTTCTTT,CASSTGPGTEAFF
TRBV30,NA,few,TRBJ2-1,TGTGCCTGGACCATTCTCGAGGGAGGTGAGCAGTTCTTC,CAWTILEGGEQFF
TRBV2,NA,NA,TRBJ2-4,TGTGCCAGCATGGAAATGCGGGACCTAGCCAAAAACATTCAGTACTTC,CASMEMRDLAKNIQYF
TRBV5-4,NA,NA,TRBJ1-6,TGTGCCAGCAGCCTAGAACAGACTTCACCCCTCCACTTT,CASSLEQTSPLHF
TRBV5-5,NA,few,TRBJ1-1,TGTGCCAGCAGCTTGTTCCAGCAGGAAGCTTTCTTT,CASSLFQQEAFF
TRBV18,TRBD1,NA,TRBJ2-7,TGTGCCAGCTCACCACCTACCGGACAGGGATTCTACGAGCAGTACTTC,CASSPPTGQGFYEQYF
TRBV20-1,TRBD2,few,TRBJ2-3,TGCAGTGCTCCCACCCAGAGCGGGAGTAGGTCAGATACGCAGTATTTT,CSAPTQSGSRSDTQYF